The clone carrying this T cell receptor (beta chain) was detected a few times. Antigen: not known. Per germline, CDR1 MGHRA and CDR2 YSYEKL. Trimming removed 4 bases from V and 3 bases from J, with 17 bases in between. CDR3 length: 16 residues. These data belong to a study of T cells in Graves' hyperthyroidism and ophthalmopathy. Study at large: Peripheral blood was secured at the point of initial diagnosis, before any treatment. Study-level points and caveats: Most expanded thyroid clonotypes above 0.001 recurred in blood.

The hyperthyroidism was newly diagnosed and had lasted under 2 months; the patients were aged 18 to 65. Orbital computed tomography and thyroid ultrasound, together with serum TRAb and thyroxine and clinical symptoms, were used for diagnoses. TCR beta CDR3 regions were amplified from RNA. HTBI primers were the set used in a first-round RT-PCR of the TCR CDR3. TCRdb used MiXCR to reprocess the multiplex PCR reads, holding one entry per CDR3 protein. The top ten hold approximately 10% of the sample, which has roughly 700,000 distinct CDR3 sequences, around 13% seen once. The sample comprised blood. The J gene is TRBJ2-3, the V gene TRBV4-1; no firm D call. The clonotype comes from a woman aged 18-35 years with Graves' hyperthyroidism. The CDR3 DNA is TGCGCCAGCAGCCGTGTTCCTCAGGCGGTAACAGATACGCAGTATTTT. It encodes CASSRVPQAVTDTQYF.